This T cell receptor beta chain comes out of a study of blood T cell repertoires in COVID-19. Study as a whole: From T cells, B-cell-depleted T cells, or PBMCs came the material, which was cDNA or gDNA.

V trimming: 5 bases; J trimming: 10 bases; junction bases outside the gene matches: 14. The CDR3 is 15 residues long. The germline V gene has CDR1 MGHRA and CDR2 YSYEKL. Original handling: The assay estimated nucleated cells by amplifying reference gene primers. Using immunoSEQ multiplex PCR, the repertoire was profiled, and TCRdb retains in-frame clones only, with some absent. V, J and clone size are those of that table, while D and trimming were read from the DNA. Of fewer than 200,000 clones listed, approximately 86% are singletons. The chain recombines TRBV4-1 with TRBJ1-1; 9 nucleotides match TRBD1. Material: peripheral blood. This receptor was identified in a woman in her sixties or seventies who had recovered from COVID-19. The CDR3 bases are TGCGCCAGCAGCGAAGGGCACAGGGGGCCGTTCCTAGCTTTCTTT. Translating it yields CASSEGHRGPFLAFF.